This T cell receptor (beta chain) appears in the sequencing data of a study of blood T cell repertoires in COVID-19. Study information: The study drew acute and convalescent COVID-19 samples from the United States, Italy and Spain. From T cells, B-cell-depleted T cells, or PBMCs came the material, which was cDNA or gDNA.

CDR3 length: 15 residues. CDR1 DFQATT and CDR2 SNEGSKA come from the germline V gene (reference sequence). Germline trimming cut 3 bases from V and 3 bases from J; bases unmatched to any gene: 8. This clone was counted only a few times. Produced via immunoSEQ multiplex PCR; TCRdb's table is partial and in-frame only. Found here are fewer than 500,000 clones, 86% of them singletons; the top ten hold roughly 1.4%. J is TRBJ1-2 and V is TRBV20-1; 9 bases agree with TRBD1. The source is a woman aged 25-40 years with active or convalescent COVID-19. Sequenced input: peripheral blood. CDR3 residues: CSASFPDRGDYGYTF. The CDR3 DNA reads TGCAGTGCTAGTTTCCCGGACAGGGGAGACTATGGCTACACCTTC.